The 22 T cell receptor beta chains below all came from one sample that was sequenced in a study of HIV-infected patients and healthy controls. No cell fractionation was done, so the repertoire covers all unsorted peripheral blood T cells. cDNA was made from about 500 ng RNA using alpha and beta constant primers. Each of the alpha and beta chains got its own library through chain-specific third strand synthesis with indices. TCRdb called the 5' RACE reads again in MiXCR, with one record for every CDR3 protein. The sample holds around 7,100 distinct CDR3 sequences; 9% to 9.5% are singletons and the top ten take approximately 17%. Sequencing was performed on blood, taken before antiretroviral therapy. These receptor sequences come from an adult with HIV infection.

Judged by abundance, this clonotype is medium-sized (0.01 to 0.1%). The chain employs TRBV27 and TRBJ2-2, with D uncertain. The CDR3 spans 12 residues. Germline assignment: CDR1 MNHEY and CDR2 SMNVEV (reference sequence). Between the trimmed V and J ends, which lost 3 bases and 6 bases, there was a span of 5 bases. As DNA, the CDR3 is TGTGCCAGCAGTTTCCCGGCCGGGGAGCTGTTTTTT. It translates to CASSFPAGELFF.

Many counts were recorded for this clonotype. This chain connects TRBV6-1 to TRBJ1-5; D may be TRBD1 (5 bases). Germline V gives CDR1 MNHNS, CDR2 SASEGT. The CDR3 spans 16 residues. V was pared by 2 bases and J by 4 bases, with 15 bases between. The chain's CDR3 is CASSEYYLGGNQPQHF. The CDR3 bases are TGTGCCAGCAGTGAATATTATTTGGGGGGGAATCAGCCCCAGCATTTT.

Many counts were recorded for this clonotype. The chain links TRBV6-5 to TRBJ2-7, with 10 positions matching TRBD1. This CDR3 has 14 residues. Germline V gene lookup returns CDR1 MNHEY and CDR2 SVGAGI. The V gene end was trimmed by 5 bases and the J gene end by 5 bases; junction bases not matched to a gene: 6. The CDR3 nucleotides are TGTGCCAGCAGTCCCGGGACAGGGGTGGACGAGCAGTACTTC. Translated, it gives CASSPGTGVDEQYF.

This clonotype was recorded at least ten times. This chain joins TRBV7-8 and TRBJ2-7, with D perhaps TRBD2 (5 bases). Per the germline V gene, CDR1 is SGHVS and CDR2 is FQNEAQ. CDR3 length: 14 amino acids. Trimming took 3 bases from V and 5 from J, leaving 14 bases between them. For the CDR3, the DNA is TGTGCCAGCAGCTTTCGGAGGAGCGCGGACGAGCAGTACTTC. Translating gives CASSFRRSADEQYF. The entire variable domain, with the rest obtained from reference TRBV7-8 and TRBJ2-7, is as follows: GAGVSQSPRYKVAKRGQDVALRCDPISGHVSLFWYQQALGQGPEFLTYFQNEAQLDKSGLPSDRFFAERPEGSVSTLKIQRTQQEDSAVYLCASSFRRSADEQYFGPGTRLTVT.

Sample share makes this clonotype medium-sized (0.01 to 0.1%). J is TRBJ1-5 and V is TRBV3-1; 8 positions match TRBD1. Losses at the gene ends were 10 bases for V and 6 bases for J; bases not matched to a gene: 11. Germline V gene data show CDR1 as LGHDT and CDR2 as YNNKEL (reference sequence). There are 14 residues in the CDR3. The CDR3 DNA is TGTGCCACCATCGACAGGGGTTATAGTCAGCCCCAGCATTTT. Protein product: CATIDRGYSQPQHF.

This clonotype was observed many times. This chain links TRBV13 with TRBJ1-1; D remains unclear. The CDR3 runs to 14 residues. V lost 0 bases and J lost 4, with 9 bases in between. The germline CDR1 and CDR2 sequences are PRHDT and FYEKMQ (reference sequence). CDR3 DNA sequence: TGTGCCAGCAGCTTAGGGACGAGGGCCACTGAAGCTTTCTTT. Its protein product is CASSLGTRATEAFF.

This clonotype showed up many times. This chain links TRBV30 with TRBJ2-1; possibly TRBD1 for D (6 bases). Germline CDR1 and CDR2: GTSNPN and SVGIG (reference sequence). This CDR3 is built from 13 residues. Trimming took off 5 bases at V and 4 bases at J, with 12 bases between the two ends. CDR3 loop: CAWVRTAYNEQFF. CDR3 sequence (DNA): TGTGCCTGGGTAAGGACAGCGTACAATGAGCAGTTCTTC. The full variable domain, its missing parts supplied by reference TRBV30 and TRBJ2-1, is SQTIHQWPATLVQPVGSPLSLECTVEGTSNPNLYWYRQAAGRGLQLLFYSVGIGQISSEVPQNLSASRPQDRQFILSSKKLLLSDSGFYLCAWVRTAYNEQFFGPGTRLTVL.

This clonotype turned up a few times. The CDR3 reads CASSQSEGSVTEAFF. DNA for the CDR3: TGTGCCAGCAGCCAATCGGAGGGGTCGGTCACTGAAGCTTTCTTT. The gene calls are TRBV4-2 and TRBJ1-1; TRBD1 is a possible D gene (5 bases). The CDR3 is made up of 15 amino acids. V lost 2 bases and J lost 4, with 14 bases in between. Germline lookup yields CDR1 LGHNA and CDR2 YNFKEQ.

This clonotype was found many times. The CDR3 loop reads CASSKGLNSYEQYF. The CDR3 DNA sequence: TGTGCCAGCAGCAAGGGACTGAACTCCTACGAGCAGTACTTC. The gene calls are TRBV7-2 and TRBJ2-7, with D perhaps TRBD2 (6 bases). Trimming took off 5 bases at V and 0 bases at J, with 11 bases between the two ends. Germline CDR1 is SGHTA and CDR2 is FQGNSA. The CDR3 is 14 residues long.

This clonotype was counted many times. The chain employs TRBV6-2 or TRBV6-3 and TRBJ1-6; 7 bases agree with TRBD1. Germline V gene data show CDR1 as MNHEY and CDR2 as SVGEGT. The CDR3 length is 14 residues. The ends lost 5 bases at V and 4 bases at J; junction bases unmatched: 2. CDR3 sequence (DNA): TGTGCCAGCAGTACAGGGGAATATAATTCACCCCTCCACTTT. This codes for CASSTGEYNSPLHF.

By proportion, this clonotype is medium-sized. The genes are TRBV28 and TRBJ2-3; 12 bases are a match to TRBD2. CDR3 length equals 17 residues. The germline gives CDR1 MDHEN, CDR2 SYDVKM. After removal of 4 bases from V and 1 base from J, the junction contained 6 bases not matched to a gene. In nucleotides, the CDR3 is TGTGCCAGCAGTTCCCAGACTAGCGGGAGCGGCACAGATACGCAGTATTTT. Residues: CASSSQTSGSGTDTQYF.

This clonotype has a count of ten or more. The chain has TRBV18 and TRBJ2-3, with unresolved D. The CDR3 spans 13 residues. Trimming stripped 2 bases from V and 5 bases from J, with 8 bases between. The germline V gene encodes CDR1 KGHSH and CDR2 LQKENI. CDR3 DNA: TGTGCCAGCTCACCAGGGGTGCAAGATACGCAGTATTTT. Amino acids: CASSPGVQDTQYF.

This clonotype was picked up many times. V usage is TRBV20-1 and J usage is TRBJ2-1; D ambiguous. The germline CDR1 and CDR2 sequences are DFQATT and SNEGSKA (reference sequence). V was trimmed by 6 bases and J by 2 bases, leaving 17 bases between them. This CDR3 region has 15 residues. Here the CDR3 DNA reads TGCAGTGCCGACGTGGTGGTTGTGGCCTACAATGAGCAGTTCTTC. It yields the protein CSADVVVVAYNEQFF.

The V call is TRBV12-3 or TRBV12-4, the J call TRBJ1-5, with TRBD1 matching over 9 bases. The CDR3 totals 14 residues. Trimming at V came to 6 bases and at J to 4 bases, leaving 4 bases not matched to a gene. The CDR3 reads CASSAGTGNQPQHF. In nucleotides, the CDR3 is TGTGCCAGCAGCGCCGGGACAGGGAATCAGCCCCAGCATTTT.

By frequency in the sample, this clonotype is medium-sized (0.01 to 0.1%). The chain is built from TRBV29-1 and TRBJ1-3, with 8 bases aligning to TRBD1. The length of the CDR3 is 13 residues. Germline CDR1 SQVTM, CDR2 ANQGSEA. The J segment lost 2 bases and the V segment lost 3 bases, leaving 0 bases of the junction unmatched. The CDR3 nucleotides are TGCAGCGTTGACAGGGGGCCTGGAAACACCATATATTTT. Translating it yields CSVDRGPGNTIYF.

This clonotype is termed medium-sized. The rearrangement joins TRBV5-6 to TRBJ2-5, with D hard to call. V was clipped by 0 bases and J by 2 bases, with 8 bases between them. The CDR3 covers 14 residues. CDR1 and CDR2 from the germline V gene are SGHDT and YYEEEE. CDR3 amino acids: CASSLADGQETQYF. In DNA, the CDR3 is TGTGCCAGCAGCTTGGCGGACGGTCAAGAGACCCAGTACTTC.

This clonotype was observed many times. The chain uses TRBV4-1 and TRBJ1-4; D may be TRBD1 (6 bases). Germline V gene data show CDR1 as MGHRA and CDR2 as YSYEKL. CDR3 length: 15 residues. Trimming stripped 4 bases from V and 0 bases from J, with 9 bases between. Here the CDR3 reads CASSRDTATNEKLFF. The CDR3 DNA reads TGCGCCAGCAGCCGGGACACTGCAACTAATGAAAAACTGTTTTTT.

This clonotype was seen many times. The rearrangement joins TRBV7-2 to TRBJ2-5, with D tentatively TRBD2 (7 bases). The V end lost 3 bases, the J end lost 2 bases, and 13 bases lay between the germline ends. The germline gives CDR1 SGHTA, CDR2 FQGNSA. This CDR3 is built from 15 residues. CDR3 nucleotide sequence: TGTGCCAGCAGCTTTGGCGGGGGCCTACAAGAGACCCAGTACTTC. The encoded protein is CASSFGGGLQETQYF.

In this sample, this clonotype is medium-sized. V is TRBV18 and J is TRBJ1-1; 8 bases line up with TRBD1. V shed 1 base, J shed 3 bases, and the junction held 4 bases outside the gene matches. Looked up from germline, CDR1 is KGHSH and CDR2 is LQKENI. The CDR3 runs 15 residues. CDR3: CASSPRTGSHTEAFF. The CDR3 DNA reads TGTGCCAGCTCACCACGGACAGGGTCGCACACTGAAGCTTTCTTT.

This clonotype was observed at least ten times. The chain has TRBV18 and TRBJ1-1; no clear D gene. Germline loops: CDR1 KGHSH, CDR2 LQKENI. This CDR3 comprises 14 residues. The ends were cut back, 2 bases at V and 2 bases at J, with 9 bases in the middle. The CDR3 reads CASSPWAVNTEAFF. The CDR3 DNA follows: TGTGCCAGCTCACCATGGGCAGTTAACACTGAAGCTTTCTTT.

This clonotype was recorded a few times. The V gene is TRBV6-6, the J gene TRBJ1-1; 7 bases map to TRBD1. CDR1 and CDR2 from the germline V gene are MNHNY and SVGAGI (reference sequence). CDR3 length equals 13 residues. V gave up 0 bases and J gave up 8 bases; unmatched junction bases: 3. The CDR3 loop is CASSYSGGQEAFF. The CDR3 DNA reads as TGTGCCAGCAGTTACTCTGGGGGACAGGAAGCTTTCTTT.

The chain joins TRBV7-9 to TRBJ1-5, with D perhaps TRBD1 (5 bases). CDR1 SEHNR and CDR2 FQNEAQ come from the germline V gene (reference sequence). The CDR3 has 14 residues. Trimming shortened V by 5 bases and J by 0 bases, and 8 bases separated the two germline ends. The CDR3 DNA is TGTGCCAGCAGCGAGACAGATAGCAATCAGCCCCAGCATTTT. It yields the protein CASSETDSNQPQHF.